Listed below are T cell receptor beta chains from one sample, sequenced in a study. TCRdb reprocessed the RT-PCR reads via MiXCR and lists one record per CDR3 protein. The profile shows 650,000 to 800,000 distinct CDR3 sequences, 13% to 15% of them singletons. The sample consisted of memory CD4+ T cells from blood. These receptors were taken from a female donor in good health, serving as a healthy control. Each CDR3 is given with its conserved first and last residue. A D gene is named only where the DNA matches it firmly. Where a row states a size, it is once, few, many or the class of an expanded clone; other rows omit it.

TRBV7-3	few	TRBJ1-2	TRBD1	TGTGCCAGCACAGGGGGCTATGGCTACACCTTC	CASTGGYGYTF
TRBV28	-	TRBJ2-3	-	TGTGCCGGCAGTTCAAATCTGGGGCAGTATTTT	CAGSSNLGQYF
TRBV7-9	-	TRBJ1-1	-	TGTGCCAGCGTACCAACACGGGTCAGCATGAACACTGAAGCTTTCTTT	CASVPTRVSMNTEAFF
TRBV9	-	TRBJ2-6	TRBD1	TGTGCCAGCAGCGTCAACCCCGGGACAGGGGGCTTAATCGGGTCTGGGGCCAACGTCCTGACTTTC	CASSVNPGTGGLIGSGANVLTF
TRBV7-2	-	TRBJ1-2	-	TGTGCCAGCAGCTTAGGCGGGGGAAGGATCGACTATGGCTACACCTTC	CASSLGGGRIDYGYTF
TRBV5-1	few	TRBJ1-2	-	TGCGCCAGCAGCAACACCAGGGAGGCCTATGGCTACACCTTC	CASSNTREAYGYTF
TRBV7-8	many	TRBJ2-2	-	TGTGCCAGCAGCTTAGCGGGAGGTGACACCGGGGAGCTGTTTTTT	CASSLAGGDTGELFF
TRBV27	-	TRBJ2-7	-	TGTGCCAGCCGTAGACTGAATCCTACCTACGAGCAGTACTTC	CASRRLNPTYEQYF
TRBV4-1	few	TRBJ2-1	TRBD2	TGCGCCAGCAGCCAGGCTGGCGGGAGGGCCTCCTACAATGAGCAGTTCTTC	CASSQAGGRASYNEQFF
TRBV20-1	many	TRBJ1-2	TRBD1	TGCAGTGCTAGACAGGGGGCAGACTATGGCTACACCTTC	CSARQGADYGYTF
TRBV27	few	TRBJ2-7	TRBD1	TGTGCCAGTTCTGAAAAAGGGACAGGGTGGTCCGAGCAGTACTTC	CASSEKGTGWSEQYF
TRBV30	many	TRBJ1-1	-	TGTGCCTGGCTCCGGGGGGGCACTGAAGCTTTCTTT	CAWLRGGTEAFF
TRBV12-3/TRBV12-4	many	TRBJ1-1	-	TGTGCCAGCACTCCCCGAAGCAGGGTGCGGGGCACTGAAGCTTTCTTT	CASTPRSRVRGTEAFF
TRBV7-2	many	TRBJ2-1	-	TGTGCCAGCAGCTTAGTTCGGGAGACTGAGCAGTTCTTC	CASSLVRETEQFF
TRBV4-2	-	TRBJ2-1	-	TGTGCCAGCAGCTATCTCTCCCCGGGACACCTTGGTGGCAATGAGCAGTTCTTC	CASSYLSPGHLGGNEQFF
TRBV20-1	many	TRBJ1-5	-	TGCAGTGCTAGAGACCGGACACTGGGGAATCAGCCCCAGCATTTT	CSARDRTLGNQPQHF
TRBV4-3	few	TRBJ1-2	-	TGCGCCAGCAGCCAAGATCCCGGAAAACCTCGTGGCTACACCTTC	CASSQDPGKPRGYTF
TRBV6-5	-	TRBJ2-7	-	TGTGCCAGCAGCTCGTGGGCAGGAGGGAATGAGCAGTACTTC	CASSSWAGGNEQYF
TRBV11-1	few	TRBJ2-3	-	TGTGCCAGCAGCTTCCCCAACGGGGGCGCAGGGGATACGCAGTATTTT	CASSFPNGGAGDTQYF
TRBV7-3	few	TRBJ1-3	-	TGTGCCAGCAGCTCCCAACAGGGAAACACCATATATTTT	CASSSQQGNTIYF
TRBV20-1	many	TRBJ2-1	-	TGCAGTGCTTTACGACTAGTTAGGAACAATGAGCAGTTCTTC	CSALRLVRNNEQFF
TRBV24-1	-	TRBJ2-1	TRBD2	TGTGCCACCAGTGATTCCGCTAGCGGGAGAGGGTCGAATGAGCAGTTCTTC	CATSDSASGRGSNEQFF
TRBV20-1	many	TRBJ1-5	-	TGCAGTGCTAGAGATGTCCGAGACGGACGTCAGCCCCAGCATTTT	CSARDVRDGRQPQHF
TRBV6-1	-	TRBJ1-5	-	TGTGCCAGCAGTGGAGATTTTCGCGGGACAAGGGTGGTACAGCCCCAGCATTTT	CASSGDFRGTRVVQPQHF
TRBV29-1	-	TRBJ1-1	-	TGCAGCGCGGGGGATGGAGGATTAAACACTGAAGCTTTCTTT	CSAGDGGLNTEAFF
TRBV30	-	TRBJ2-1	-	TGTGCCTTTGTGACTAGTTGGTCCTACAATGAGCAGTTCTTC	CAFVTSWSYNEQFF
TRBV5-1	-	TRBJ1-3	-	TGCGCCAGCAGCTTGGCCGTGACCGGAGCTGGAAACACCATATATTTT	CASSLAVTGAGNTIYF
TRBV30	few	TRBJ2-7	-	TGTGCCTGGACAGGCAGCTCGGGGGAGGAGCAGTACTTC	CAWTGSSGEEQYF
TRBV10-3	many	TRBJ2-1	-	TGTGCCACCGAGGGTTGGGCTAATAATGAGCAGTTCTTC	CATEGWANNEQFF
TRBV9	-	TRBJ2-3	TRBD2	TGTGCCAGCAGCGTAACGGGGGGGCGGGTAGATACGCAGTATTTT	CASSVTGGRVDTQYF